Listed below are T cell receptor beta chains from one sample, sequenced in a study of Graves' ophthalmopathy and Graves' hyperthyroidism. One entry per CDR3 protein, called by TCRdb with MiXCR from the multiplex PCR reads. The table lists approximately 160,000 distinct CDR3 sequences, about two fifths of them singletons, with roughly 9% in the top ten. Sequenced sample: peripheral blood. Source of these receptors: a man aged 25-40 years with Graves' ophthalmopathy. The CDR3 runs from the conserved cysteine through the conserved F or W. Clone size is not always given. Where it is, it says once, few, many or a class for expanded clones.

many	TRBV6-2/TRBV6-3	TRBJ2-2	CASSNGLAGAAGELFF
many	TRBV29-1	TRBJ2-2	CSVKGGGVGELFF
.	TRBV27	TRBJ1-5	CASSSGAYGGQPQHF
many	TRBV24-1	TRBJ1-1	CATSVGNTEAFF
.	TRBV4-2	TRBJ1-2	CASSQVNGPIANYGYTF
.	TRBV6-2/TRBV6-3	TRBJ2-5	CASTNRAGGETQYF
many	TRBV20-1	TRBJ2-5	CSASANQETQYF
many	TRBV15	TRBJ2-3	CATSPQGGGFTDTQYF
once	TRBV12-3/TRBV12-4	TRBJ1-2	CASSFRGQVGYTF
many	TRBV12-3/TRBV12-4	TRBJ2-2	CASSLEGGYTGELFF
many	TRBV7-9	TRBJ2-5	CASSDRVGLQETQYF
.	TRBV28	TRBJ1-5	CASELGGLNQPQHF
many	TRBV6-1	TRBJ1-2	CASSKNRAGGYTF
many	TRBV13	TRBJ2-7	CASSSRISPYEQYF
many	TRBV4-1	TRBJ2-5	CASSPGRGLETQYF
.	TRBV24-1	TRBJ2-2	CATSDAGTTGELFF
many	TRBV12-5	TRBJ2-7	CASGYWDRGIYEQYF
.	TRBV27	TRBJ1-1	CASRQGFMNTEAFF
many	TRBV27	TRBJ1-2	CASSLSARAYGYTF
medium-sized	TRBV6-1	TRBJ1-1	CASSDGTGATEAFF
.	TRBV15	TRBJ2-5	CATSRDTDRGLQETQYF
once	TRBV6-1	TRBJ1-1	CASNDLETEAFF
.	TRBV6-1	TRBJ1-5	CASSEARGGNQPQHF
many	TRBV11-1	TRBJ2-7	CASSLDGTGSREQYF
.	TRBV6-2/TRBV6-3	TRBJ1-1	CASSPTGADTEAFF
many	TRBV4-3	TRBJ2-7	CASSQLAGNYEQYF
few	TRBV10-1	TRBJ2-7	CASSASGSYEQYF
many	TRBV6-5	TRBJ1-2	CASRTGDGYTF
few	TRBV28	TRBJ2-7	CASRMTSGSSYEQYF
.	TRBV7-7	TRBJ2-5	CASSLAPGQVGETQYF
many	TRBV7-2	TRBJ2-2	CASSLVLTGELFF
.	TRBV12-5	TRBJ1-1	CASGLGQGKAFF
many	TRBV6-4	TRBJ2-6	CATLPAWPTAGANVLTF
many	TRBV5-1	TRBJ2-5	CASSLGQRGTQYF
many	TRBV25-1	TRBJ1-3	CASSASDPGLEGDTIYF